This TCR beta chain derives from a study of blood T cell repertoires in COVID-19. The overall study: Sample material is recorded as cDNA or gDNA derived from T cells, B-cell-depleted T cells, or PBMCs.

V shed 0 bases and J shed 10 bases, with 24 bases lying between them. The CDR3 covers 17 residues. Germline V gives CDR1 SGHNT, CDR2 YENEEA. Authors' data handling: Reference gene primer amplification gave estimated nucleated cell counts. Only in-frame clones appear in the TCRdb table, and some are missing; sequencing was by immunoSEQ multiplex PCR. V and J calls plus clone size are reproduced from that table; the DNA served to infer D and trimming. The sample yields 75,000 to 85,000 clones, approximately 86% seen once. This receptor was identified in a human donor in a cohort sampled during active COVID-19. Specimen: peripheral blood. This sequence joins TRBV11-3 and TRBJ2-5; D perhaps matches TRBD1 (5 bases). In DNA, the CDR3 is TGTGCCAGCAGCTTAGATGGTTTTCAGGGAACCCCTGGGAACCAGTACTTC. Translated: CASSLDGFQGTPGNQYF.